These 8 T cell receptor beta chains were all obtained from the same sample, sequenced in a study of blood T cell repertoires in COVID-19. Sequenced by immunoSEQ multiplex PCR; TCRdb stores in-frame clones only, minus some. The table has 65,000 to 90,000 clones, 65% to 85% seen once. Sequenced material: peripheral blood. Source of these receptors: a man between 65 and 85 years old with active or convalescent COVID-19.

The chain is built from TRBV29-1 and TRBJ1-2; 7 bases align to TRBD1. Per germline, CDR1 SQVTM and CDR2 ANQGSEA. V was clipped by 6 bases and J by 8 bases; unmatched bases: 9. This CDR3 is 12 amino acids long. The CDR3 nucleotides read TGCAGCGTGGGGGACAGCCGCCTAGGCTACACCTTC. Amino acid sequence: CSVGDSRLGYTF.

The rearrangement links TRBV10-3 to TRBJ2-3, with a weak D call TRBD1 (5 bases). Trimming pared 5 bases from V and 2 bases from J, leaving 11 bases between. Germline V gene lookup returns CDR1 ENHRY and CDR2 SYGVKD. This CDR3 has 14 amino acids. As DNA, the CDR3 is TGTGCCATCAGTCCCTCGACAGCCACAGATACGCAGTATTTT. This codes for CAISPSTATDTQYF.

The rearrangement links TRBV6-1 to TRBJ1-3; 7 bases fit TRBD1. Losses at the gene ends were 1 base for V and 2 bases for J; bases not matched to a gene: 8. The CDR3 runs 17 residues. CDR1 and CDR2 (germline): MNHNS, SASEGT. As DNA, the CDR3 is TGTGCCAGCAGTGAAGTAAGGAACAGGGGCCCTGGAAACACCATATATTTT. Encoded protein: CASSEVRNRGPGNTIYF.

This chain joins TRBV19 and TRBJ2-1, with D maybe TRBD2 (6 bases). Germline-derived CDR1 and CDR2 are LNHDA and SQIVND (reference sequence). The V end lost 1 base, the J end lost 0 bases, and 13 bases lay between the germline ends. This CDR3 has 17 amino acids. CDR3 loop: CASSIGGGLSSYNEQFF. The CDR3 bases are TGTGCCAGTAGTATAGGTGGGGGGTTGAGCTCCTACAATGAGCAGTTCTTC.

This clone was found once. V and J are TRBV5-1 and TRBJ2-7; 7 bases line up with TRBD2. J gave up 6 bases and V 6 bases, and 12 bases lay outside the gene matches. There are 14 residues in the CDR3. Germline V gives CDR1 SGHRS, CDR2 YFSETQ. The CDR3 here is CASNRGGVGPEQYF. The CDR3 region has the DNA TGCGCCAGCAACCGGGGAGGGGTCGGTCCCGAGCAGTACTTC.

On this clone itself: The junction departs from germline at one end; a sequencing error may be responsible. This chain joins TRBV3-1 (or the pseudogene TRBV3-2) and TRBJ2-7; D is perhaps TRBD2 (5 bases). The germline V gene encodes CDR1 LGHDT and CDR2 YNNKEL (reference sequence). The CDR3 is 14 residues long. The CDR3 DNA reads TGTGCCAGCAGCAAAGAAGGGAGCTCCTACGAGCAGTACTTC. It specifies CASSKEGSSYEQYF.

The chain couples TRBV4-1 to TRBJ1-4; TRBD1 aligns across 7 bases. V shed 2 bases and J 5 bases; nucleotides not matched to a gene: 8. CDR1 is MGHRA, CDR2 YSYEKL, per germline. The CDR3 is made up of 16 amino acids. CDR3 region: CASSQPNRGRNEKLFF. The CDR3 DNA reads TGCGCCAGCAGCCAACCTAACAGGGGTCGGAATGAAAAACTGTTTTTT.

This clone came up a few times. CDR3 nucleotide sequence: TGTGCCTGGAGCCCCAGGGATACGCAGTATTTT. Amino acids: CAWSPRDTQYF. The V and J genes are TRBV30 and TRBJ2-3; D is ambiguous. This CDR3 comprises 11 residues. V lost 3 bases, J lost 6 bases, and 7 bases lay in between. Germline CDR1 GTSNPN, CDR2 SVGIG (reference sequence).